This T cell receptor beta chain derives from a study of blood T cell repertoires in COVID-19 (dated by TCRdb to 2019 to 2021). General notes on the study: Samples covering the acute and convalescent phases of COVID-19 were provided by collaborators in the United States, Italy and Spain. The material from the prospective study consisted of cDNA or gDNA derived from T cells, B-cell-depleted T cells, or PBMCs. Deeply sampled blood TCRbeta repertoires from subjects exposed to, actively infected with, or recovered from COVID-19 were included in the dataset. The repertoires were released in a freely available public database meant as a resource for research on the immune response to SARS-CoV-2. The samples were drawn from the first 160 participants of the ongoing ImmuneRACE study and from under 1,500 subjects provided by 6 global collaborators. Nearly every sample came with metadata listing a de-identified subject ID, COVID-19 status, age in years and sex. Where HLA class I and class II types were available, the types were taken from metadata supplied by the sample provider, not from assay-based typing. The investigation overall reported the following: How much clinical and demographic metadata was included differed by source and by participant, and the metadata was provided uncurated.

Concerning this clone: No antigen is known for it. No quality values exist for individual bases; no much larger clone is one base distant.

TCRbeta CDR3 regions were amplified from genomic DNA by means of the immunoSEQ Assay, a bias-controlled multiplex PCR. As for the original processing: Nucleated cell counts per sample were estimated from amplification of reference gene primers within the assay. Sequence reads were collapsed and filtered to measure the absolute abundance of every unique TCRbeta CDR3 rearrangement. For each sample, productive Simpson clonality was calculated by taking the square root of Simpson's diversity index across productive rearrangements. Here the immuneACCESS table is served through TCRdb, limited to in-frame sequences with V and J called. Missing clones are a known gap in these copies; in checked studies unresolved V genes cover under half, and the rest lacks a known reason. V, J and clone size derive from that table, while D and trimming were established from the DNA sequence. Present in this sample are roughly 200,000 clones, 80% to 90% of which were seen just once. Of the sample, 3% to 4% is held by the ten largest clones.

Participants in the prospective study were aged about 18 to 100 years, lived in 20 to 25 United States geographic areas, and enrolled through a virtual design. In the prospective study, participants were assigned to cohorts based on the clinical history participants reported in a screening survey and a study questionnaire. In the prospective study, whole blood, serum and a nasopharyngeal or oropharyngeal swab were collected from each participant by mobile phlebotomists. Prospective study participants could optionally give additional blood draws and questionnaires over a roughly two-month period. Blood samples from the prospective study were shipped frozen or at room temperature prior to DNA extraction. The source of this sequence is a woman in her thirties or forties with acute COVID-19. Sequencing was performed on PBMCs or T cells enriched from blood (not recorded which).

The DNA sequence is given as TGTGCCAGCAGTTCCCCGGGGTCGGGAAACACCATATATTTT. Translated, it reads CASSSPGSGNTIYF. The V gene is TRBV28 and the J gene is TRBJ1-3; the D gene assignment is ambiguous. The CDR3 has 14 amino acids, counting the end cysteine and phenylalanine. Only CDR3 DNA remains: 42 bases, in frame from the first base. Reading the germline V gene gives CDR1 MDHEN and CDR2 SYDVKM. The junction carries 11 bases between V and J, which are trimmed by 4 bases and 4 bases respectively.